This T cell receptor (beta chain) stems from a study of blood T cell repertoires in COVID-19. Study information: Both acute and convalescent COVID-19 samples were obtained from the United States, Italy and Spain. Sample material is recorded as cDNA or gDNA derived from T cells, B-cell-depleted T cells, or PBMCs.

Methods used by the authors: Amplification with reference gene primers provided the estimates of nucleated cell counts. Sequenced by immunoSEQ multiplex PCR; TCRdb stores in-frame clones only, minus some. V, J and clone size reflect that table, while D and trimming were determined from the DNA. Of about 250,000 clones listed, approximately 92% are singletons. Trimming removed 1 base from V and 4 bases from J; junction bases left unmatched: 1. CDR1 and CDR2 (germline): GTSNPN, SVGIG (reference sequence). The CDR3 consists of 13 residues. V is TRBV30 and J is TRBJ2-5, with 9 bases lining up with TRBD2. Source material: peripheral blood. This clonotype was sampled from a middle-aged woman who had recovered from COVID-19. CDR3 sequence reads: CAWSEAGGETQYF. The CDR3 DNA is TGTGCCTGGAGTGAAGCGGGGGGAGAGACCCAGTACTTC.